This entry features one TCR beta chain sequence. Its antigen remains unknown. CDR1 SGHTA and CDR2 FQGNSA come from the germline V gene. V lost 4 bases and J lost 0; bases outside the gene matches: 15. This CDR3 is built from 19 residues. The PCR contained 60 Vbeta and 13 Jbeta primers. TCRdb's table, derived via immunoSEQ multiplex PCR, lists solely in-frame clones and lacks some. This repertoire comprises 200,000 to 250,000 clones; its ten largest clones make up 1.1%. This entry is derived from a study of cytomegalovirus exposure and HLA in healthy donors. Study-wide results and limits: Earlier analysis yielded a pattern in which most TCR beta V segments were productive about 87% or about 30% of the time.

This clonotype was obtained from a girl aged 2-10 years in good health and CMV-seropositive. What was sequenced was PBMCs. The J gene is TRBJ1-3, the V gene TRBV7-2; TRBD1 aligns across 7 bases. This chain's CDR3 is CASSYDRVGVASSGNTIYF. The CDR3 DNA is TGTGCCAGCAGCTATGACAGGGTTGGGGTGGCGAGCTCTGGAAACACCATATATTTT. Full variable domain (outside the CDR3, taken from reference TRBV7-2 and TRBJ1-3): GAGVSQSPSNKVTEKGKDVELRCDPISGHTALYWYRQSLGQGLEFLIYFQGNSAPDKSGLPSDRFSAERTGGSVSTLTIQRTQQEDSAVYLCASSYDRVGVASSGNTIYFGEGSWLTVV.